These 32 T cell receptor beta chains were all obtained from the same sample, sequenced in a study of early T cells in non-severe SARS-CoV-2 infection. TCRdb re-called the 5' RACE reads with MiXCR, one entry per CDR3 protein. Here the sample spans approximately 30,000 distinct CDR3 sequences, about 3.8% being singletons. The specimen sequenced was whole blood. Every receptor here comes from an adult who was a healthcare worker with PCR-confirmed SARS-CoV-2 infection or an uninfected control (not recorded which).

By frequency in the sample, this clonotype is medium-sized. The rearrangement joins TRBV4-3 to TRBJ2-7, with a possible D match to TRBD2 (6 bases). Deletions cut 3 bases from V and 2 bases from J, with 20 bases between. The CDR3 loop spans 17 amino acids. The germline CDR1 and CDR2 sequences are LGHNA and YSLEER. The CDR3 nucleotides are TGCGCCAGCAGCCACTCCTTCGGGCTAGCGCCCACCTACGAGCAGTACTTC. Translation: CASSHSFGLAPTYEQYF.

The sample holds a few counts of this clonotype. CDR3 sequence: CASSFTSGTESYEQYF. The CDR3 bases are TGTGCCAGCAGCTTCACCTCCGGGACAGAATCCTACGAGCAGTACTTC. J is TRBJ2-7 and V is TRBV9, with 7 nucleotides matching TRBD1. The CDR3 runs 16 residues. Losses at the gene ends were 4 bases for V and 1 base for J; bases not matched to a gene: 11. Germline lookup yields CDR1 SGDLS and CDR2 YYNGEE.

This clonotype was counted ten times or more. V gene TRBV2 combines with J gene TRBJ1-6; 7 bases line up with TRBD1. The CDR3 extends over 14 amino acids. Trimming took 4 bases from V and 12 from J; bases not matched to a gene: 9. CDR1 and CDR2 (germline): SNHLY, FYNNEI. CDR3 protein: CASSATGDRGPLHF. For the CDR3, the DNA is TGTGCCAGCAGTGCTACAGGGGACCGGGGACCCCTCCACTTT.

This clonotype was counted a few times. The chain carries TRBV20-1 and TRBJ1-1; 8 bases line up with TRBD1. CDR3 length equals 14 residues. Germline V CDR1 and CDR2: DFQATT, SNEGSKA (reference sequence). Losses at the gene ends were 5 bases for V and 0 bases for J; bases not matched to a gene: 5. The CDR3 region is CSAGRQGMNTEAFF. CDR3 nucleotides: TGCAGTGCTGGGAGACAGGGGATGAACACTGAAGCTTTCTTT.

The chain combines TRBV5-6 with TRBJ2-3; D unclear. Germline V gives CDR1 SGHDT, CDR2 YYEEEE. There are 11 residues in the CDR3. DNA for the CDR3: TGTGCTAGGAAGGTGCCAGATACGCAGTATTTT. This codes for CARKVPDTQYF.

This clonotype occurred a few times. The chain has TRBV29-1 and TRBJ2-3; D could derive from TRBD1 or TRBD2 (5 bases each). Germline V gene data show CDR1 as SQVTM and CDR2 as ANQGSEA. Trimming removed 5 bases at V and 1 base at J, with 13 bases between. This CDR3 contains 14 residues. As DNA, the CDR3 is TGCAGCGTTAATCGGGACGGAGGCACAGATACGCAGTATTTT. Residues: CSVNRDGGTDTQYF.

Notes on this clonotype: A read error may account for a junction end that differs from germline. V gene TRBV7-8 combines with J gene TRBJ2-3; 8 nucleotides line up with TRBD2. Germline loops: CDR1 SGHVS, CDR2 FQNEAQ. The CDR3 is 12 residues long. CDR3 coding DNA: TGTGTCAGCAGACCCGGGACTAGTCGGGCGTATTTT. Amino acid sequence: CVSRPGTSRAYF.

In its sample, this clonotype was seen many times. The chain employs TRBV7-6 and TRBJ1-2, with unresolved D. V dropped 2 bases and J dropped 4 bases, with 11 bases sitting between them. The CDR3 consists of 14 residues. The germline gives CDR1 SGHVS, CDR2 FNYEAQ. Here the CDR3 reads CASSLREFGYGYTF. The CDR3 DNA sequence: TGTGCCAGCAGCTTAAGGGAGTTCGGCTATGGCTACACCTTC.

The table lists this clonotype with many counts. The CDR3 protein is CASSPLGETQYF. The DNA for the CDR3 is TGTGCCAGCAGCCCCCTGGGGGAGACCCAGTACTTC. The rearrangement joins TRBV7-9 to TRBJ2-5; D gene uncertain. CDR3 size: 12 residues. The germline V gene encodes CDR1 SEHNR and CDR2 FQNEAQ (reference sequence). The V end lost 5 bases, the J end lost 5 bases, and 9 bases lay between the germline ends.

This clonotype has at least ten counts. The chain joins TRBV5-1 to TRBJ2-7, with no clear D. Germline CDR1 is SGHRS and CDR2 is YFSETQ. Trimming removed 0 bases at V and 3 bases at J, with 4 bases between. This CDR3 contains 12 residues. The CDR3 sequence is CASSLAFYEQYF. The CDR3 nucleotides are TGCGCCAGCAGCTTGGCGTTCTACGAGCAGTACTTC.

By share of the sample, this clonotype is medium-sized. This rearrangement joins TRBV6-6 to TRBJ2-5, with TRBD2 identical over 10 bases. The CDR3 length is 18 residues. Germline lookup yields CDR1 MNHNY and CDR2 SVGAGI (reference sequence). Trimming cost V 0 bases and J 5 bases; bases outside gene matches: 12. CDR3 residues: CASSYSSSSGRDWETQYF. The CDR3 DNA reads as TGTGCCAGCAGTTACTCGTCCTCTAGCGGGAGAGATTGGGAGACCCAGTACTTC.

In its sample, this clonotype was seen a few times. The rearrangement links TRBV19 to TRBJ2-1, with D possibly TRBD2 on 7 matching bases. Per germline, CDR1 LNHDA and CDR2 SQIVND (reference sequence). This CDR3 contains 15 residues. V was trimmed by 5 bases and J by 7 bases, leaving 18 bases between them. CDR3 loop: CASSRGGATGNEQFF. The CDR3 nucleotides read TGTGCCAGTAGTCGCGGGGGCGCCACAGGAAATGAGCAGTTCTTC. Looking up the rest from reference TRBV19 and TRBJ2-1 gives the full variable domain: DGGITQSPKYLFRKEGQNVTLSCEQNLNHDAMYWYRQDPGQGLRLIYYSQIVNDFQKGDIAEGYSVSREKKESFPLTVTSAQKNPTAFYLCASSRGGATGNEQFFGPGTRLTVL.

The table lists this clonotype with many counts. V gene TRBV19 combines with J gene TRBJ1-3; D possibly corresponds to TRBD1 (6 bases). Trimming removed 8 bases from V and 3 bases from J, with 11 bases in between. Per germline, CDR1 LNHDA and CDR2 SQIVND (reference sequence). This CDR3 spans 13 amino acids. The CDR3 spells CASQGTNGNTIYF. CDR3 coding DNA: TGTGCCAGTCAGGGGACGAATGGAAACACCATATATTTT.

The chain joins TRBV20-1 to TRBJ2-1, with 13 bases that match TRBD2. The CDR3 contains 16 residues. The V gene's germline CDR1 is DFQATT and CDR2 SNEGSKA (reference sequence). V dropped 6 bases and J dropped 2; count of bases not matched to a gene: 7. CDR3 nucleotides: TGCAGTGCGGTTAGGACTAGCGGGAGCCCCTACAATGAGCAGTTCTTC. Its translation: CSAVRTSGSPYNEQFF.

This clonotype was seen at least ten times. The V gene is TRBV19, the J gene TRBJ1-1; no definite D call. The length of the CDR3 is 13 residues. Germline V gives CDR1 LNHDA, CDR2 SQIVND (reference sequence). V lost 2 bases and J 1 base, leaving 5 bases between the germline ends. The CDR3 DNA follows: TGTGCCAGTAGTATAACGTGGAACACTGAAGCTTTCTTT. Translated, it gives CASSITWNTEAFF.

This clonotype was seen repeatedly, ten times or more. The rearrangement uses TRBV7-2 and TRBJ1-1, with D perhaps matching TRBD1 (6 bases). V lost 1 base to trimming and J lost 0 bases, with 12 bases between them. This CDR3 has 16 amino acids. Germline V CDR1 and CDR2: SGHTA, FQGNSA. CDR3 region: CASSLGGTTMNTEAFF. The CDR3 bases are TGTGCCAGCAGCTTAGGGGGGACAACGATGAACACTGAAGCTTTCTTT.

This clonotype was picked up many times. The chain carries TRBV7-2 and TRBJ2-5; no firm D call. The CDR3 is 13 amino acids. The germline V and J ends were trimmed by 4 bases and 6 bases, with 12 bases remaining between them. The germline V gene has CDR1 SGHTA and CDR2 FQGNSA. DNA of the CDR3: TGTGCCAGCAGCTCTAACTCGGCAAAGACCCAGTACTTC. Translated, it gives CASSSNSAKTQYF.

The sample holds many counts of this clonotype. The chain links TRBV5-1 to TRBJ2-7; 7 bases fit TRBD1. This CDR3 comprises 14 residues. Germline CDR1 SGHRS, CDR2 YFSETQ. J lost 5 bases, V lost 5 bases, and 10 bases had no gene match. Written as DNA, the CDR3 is TGCGCCAGCAGTTCCGGGACAGTCGGCCACGAGCAGTACTTC. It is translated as CASSSGTVGHEQYF.

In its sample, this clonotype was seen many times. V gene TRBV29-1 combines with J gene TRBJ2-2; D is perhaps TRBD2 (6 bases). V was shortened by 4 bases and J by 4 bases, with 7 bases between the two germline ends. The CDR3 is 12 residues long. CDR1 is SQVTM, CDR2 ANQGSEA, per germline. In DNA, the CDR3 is TGCAGCGTTGCCGGGGGCACCGGGGAGCTGTTTTTT. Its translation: CSVAGGTGELFF.

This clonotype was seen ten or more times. In DNA form, the CDR3 reads TGCAGCGGGCGACAGGGGGCGAACACTGAAGCTTTCTTT. Protein product: CSGRQGANTEAFF. This sequence joins TRBV29-1 and TRBJ1-1; TRBD1 matches at 10 bases. CDR3 length equals 13 residues. Trimming cost V 7 bases and J 1 base; bases outside gene matches: 3. Germline CDR1 and CDR2: SQVTM and ANQGSEA.

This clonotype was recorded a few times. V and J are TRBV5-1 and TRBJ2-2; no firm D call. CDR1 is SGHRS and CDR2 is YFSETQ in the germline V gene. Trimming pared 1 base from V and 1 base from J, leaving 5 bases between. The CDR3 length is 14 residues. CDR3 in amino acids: CASSLIVNTGELFF. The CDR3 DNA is TGCGCCAGCAGCTTGATAGTGAACACCGGGGAGCTGTTTTTT.

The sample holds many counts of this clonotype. CDR3 DNA sequence: TGTGCCAGCAGCGTGGGGACTAGCATGGATACGCAGTATTTT. This gives the protein CASSVGTSMDTQYF. J is TRBJ2-3 and V is TRBV9; TRBD2 matches at 9 bases. The length of the CDR3 is 14 residues. Trimming removed 2 bases from V and 6 bases from J; junction bases left unmatched: 4. Germline V lookup: CDR1 SGDLS, CDR2 YYNGEE.

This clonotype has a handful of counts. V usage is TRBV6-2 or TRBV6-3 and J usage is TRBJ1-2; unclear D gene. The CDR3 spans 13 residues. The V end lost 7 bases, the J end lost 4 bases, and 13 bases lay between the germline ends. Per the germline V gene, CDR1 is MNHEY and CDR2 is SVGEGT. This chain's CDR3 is CASTKSRVYGYTF. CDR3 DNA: TGTGCCAGCACCAAGTCAAGAGTCTATGGCTACACCTTC.

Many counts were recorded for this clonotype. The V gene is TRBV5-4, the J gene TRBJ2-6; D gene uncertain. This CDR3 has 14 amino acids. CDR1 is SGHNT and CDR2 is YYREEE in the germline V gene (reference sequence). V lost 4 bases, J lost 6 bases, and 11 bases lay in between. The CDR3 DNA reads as TGTGCCAGCAGCCCCGAGTCCGAGGCCAACGTCCTGACTTTC. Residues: CASSPESEANVLTF.

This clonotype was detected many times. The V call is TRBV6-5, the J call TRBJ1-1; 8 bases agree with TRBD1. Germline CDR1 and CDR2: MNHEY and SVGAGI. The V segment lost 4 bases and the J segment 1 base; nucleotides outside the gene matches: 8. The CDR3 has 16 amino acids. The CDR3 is CASSSAIGTGNTEAFF. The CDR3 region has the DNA TGTGCCAGCAGTTCCGCCATCGGGACAGGGAACACTGAAGCTTTCTTT.

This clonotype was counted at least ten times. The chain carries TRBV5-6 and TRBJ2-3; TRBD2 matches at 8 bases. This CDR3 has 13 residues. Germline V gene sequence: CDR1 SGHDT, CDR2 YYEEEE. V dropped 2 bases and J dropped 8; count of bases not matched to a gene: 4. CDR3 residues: CASSLAGVGTQYF. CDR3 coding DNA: TGTGCCAGCAGCTTAGCGGGGGTTGGTACGCAGTATTTT.

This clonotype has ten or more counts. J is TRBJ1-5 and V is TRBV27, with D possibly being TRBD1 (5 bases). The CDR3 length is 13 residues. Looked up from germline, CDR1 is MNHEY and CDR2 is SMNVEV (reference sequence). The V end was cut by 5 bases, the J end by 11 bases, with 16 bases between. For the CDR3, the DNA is TGTGCCAGCAGTGCGGGACCCCAAGGAGCCCAGCATTTT. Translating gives CASSAGPQGAQHF.

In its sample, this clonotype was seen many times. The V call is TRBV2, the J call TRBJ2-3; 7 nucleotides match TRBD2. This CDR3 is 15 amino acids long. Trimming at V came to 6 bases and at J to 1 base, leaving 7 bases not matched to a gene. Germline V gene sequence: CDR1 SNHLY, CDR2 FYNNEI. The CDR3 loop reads CASRTSAGRTDTQYF. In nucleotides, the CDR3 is TGTGCCAGCAGGACTTCAGCGGGACGCACAGATACGCAGTATTTT.

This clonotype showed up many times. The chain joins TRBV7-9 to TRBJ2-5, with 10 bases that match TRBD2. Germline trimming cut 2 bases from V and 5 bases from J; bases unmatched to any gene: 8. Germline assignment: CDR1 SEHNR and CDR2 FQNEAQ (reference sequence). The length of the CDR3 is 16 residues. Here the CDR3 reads CASSLISSGGEETQYF. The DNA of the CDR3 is TGTGCCAGCAGCTTAATATCTAGCGGGGGTGAGGAGACCCAGTACTTC.

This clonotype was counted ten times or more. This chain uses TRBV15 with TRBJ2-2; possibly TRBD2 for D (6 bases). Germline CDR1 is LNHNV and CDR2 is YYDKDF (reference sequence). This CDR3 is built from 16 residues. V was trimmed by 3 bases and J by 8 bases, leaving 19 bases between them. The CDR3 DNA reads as TGTGCCACCAGCAGCCTCGTGTGGGGACTTGAGGGGGAGCTGTTTTTT. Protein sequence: CATSSLVWGLEGELFF.

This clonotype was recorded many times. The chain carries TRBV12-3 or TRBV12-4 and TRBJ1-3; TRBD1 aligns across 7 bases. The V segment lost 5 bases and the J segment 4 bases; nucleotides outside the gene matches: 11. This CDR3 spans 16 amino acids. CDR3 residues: CASSRSQGFRGNTIYF. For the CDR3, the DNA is TGTGCCAGCAGTCGATCACAGGGGTTTCGGGGAAACACCATATATTTT.

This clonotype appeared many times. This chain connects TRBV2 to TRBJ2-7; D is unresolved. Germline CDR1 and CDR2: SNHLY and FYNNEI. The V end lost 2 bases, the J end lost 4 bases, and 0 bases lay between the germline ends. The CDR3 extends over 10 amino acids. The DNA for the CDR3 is TGTGCCAGCAGTGAATACGAGCAGTACTTC. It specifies CASSEYEQYF.